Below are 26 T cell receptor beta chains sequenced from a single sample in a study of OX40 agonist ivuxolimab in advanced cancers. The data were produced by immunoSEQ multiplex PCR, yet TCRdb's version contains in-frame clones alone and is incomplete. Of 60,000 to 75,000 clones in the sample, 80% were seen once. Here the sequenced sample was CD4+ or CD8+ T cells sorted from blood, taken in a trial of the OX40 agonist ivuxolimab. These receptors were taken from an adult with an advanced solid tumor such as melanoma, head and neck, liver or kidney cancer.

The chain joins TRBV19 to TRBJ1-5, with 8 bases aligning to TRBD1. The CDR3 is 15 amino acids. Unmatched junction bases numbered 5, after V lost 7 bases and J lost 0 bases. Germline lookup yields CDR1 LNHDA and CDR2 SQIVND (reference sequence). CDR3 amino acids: CASKPGGFSNQPQHF. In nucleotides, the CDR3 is TGTGCCAGTAAGCCAGGGGGCTTTAGCAATCAGCCCCAGCATTTT.

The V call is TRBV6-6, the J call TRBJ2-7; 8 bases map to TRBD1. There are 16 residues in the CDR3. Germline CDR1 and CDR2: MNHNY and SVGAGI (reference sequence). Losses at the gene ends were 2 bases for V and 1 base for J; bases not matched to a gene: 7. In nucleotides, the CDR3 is TGTGCCAGCAGTTACCCCGGACAGGGCCGGTCCTACGAGCAGTACTTC. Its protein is CASSYPGQGRSYEQYF.

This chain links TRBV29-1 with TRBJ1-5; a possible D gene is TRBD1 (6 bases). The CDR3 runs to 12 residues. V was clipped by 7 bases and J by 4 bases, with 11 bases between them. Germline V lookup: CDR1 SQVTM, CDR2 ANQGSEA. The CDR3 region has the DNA TGCAGCGGGGGTGGACAGAATCAGCCCCAGCATTTT. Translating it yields CSGGGQNQPQHF. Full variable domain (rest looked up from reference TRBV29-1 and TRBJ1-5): SAVISQKPSRDICQRGTSLTIQCQVDSQVTMMFWYRQQPGQSLTLIATANQGSEATYESGFVIDKFPISRPNLTFSTLTVSNMSPEDSSIYLCSGGGQNQPQHFGDGTRLSIL.

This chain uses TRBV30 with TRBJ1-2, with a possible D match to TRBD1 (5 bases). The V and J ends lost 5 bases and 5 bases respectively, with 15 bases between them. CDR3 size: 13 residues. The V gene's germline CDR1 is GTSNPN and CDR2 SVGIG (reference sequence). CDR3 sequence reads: CAWVGRETYGYTF. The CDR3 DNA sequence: TGTGCCTGGGTGGGGCGAGAGACGTATGGCTACACCTTC.

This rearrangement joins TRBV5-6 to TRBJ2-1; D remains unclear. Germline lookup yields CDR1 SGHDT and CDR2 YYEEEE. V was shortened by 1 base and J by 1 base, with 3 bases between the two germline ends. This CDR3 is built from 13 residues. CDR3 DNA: TGTGCCAGCAGCTTGCGGTCCTACAATGAGCAGTTCTTC. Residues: CASSLRSYNEQFF.

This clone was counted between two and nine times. CDR3 nucleotide sequence: TGTGCCAGCAGTCTAGGGGTAGGGTTCCATGGCTACACCTTC. It codes for CASSLGVGFHGYTF. The chain uses TRBV7-2 and TRBJ1-2; TRBD1 is a possible D gene (5 bases). V gave up 6 bases and J gave up 6 bases, with 17 bases separating them. Germline CDR1 is SGHTA and CDR2 is FQGNSA. The CDR3 extends over 14 amino acids.

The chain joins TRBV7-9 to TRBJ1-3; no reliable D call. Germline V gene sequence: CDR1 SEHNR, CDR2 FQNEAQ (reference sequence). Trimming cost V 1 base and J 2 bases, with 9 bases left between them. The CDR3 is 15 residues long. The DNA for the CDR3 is TGTGCCAGCAGCTTAGTTAGCGGGGCTGGAAACACCATATATTTT. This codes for CASSLVSGAGNTIYF.

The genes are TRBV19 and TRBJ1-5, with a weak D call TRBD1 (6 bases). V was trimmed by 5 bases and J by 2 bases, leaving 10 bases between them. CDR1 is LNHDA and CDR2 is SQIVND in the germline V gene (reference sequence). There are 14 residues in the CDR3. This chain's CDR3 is CASSSRQGNQPQHF. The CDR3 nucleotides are TGTGCCAGTAGTTCCCGACAGGGCAATCAGCCCCAGCATTTT.

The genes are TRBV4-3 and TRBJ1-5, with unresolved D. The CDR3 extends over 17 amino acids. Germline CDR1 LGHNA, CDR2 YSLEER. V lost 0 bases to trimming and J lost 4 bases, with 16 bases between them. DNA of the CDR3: TGCGCCAGCAGCCAAGATTATGCAGGCTGGCCGAATCAGCCCCAGCATTTT. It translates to CASSQDYAGWPNQPQHF.

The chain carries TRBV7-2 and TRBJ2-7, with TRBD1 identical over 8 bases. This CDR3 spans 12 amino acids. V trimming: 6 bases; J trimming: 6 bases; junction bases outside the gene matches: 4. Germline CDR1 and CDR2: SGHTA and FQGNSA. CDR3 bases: TGTGCCAGCAGATCCGGACAGGGCGAGCAGTACTTC. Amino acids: CASRSGQGEQYF.

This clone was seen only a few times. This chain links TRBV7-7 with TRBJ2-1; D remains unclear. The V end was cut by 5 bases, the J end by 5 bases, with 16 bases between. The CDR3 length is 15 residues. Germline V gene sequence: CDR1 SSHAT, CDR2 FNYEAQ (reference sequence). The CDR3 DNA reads TGTGCCAGCAGCAAAGATCGGGTCTCTAACAATGAGCAGTTCTTC. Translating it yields CASSKDRVSNNEQFF. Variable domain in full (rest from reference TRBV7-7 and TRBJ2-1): GAGVSQSPRYKVTKRGQDVTLRCDPISSHATLYWYQQALGQGPEFLTYFNYEAQPDKSGLPSDRFSAERPEGSISTLTIQRTEQRDSAMYRCASSKDRVSNNEQFFGPGTRLTVL.

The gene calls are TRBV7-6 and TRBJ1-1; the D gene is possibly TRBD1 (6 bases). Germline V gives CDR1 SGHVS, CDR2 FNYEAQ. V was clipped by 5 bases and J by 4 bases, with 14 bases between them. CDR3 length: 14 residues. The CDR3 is CASSPGGRGTEAFF. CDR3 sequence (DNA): TGTGCCAGCAGCCCTGGGGGCAGGGGCACTGAAGCTTTCTTT.

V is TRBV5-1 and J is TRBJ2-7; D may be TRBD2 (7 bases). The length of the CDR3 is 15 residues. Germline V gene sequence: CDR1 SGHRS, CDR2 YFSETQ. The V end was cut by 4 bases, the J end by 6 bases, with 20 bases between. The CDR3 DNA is TGCGCCAGCAGCCCGAGGGGGGGCAGGGGCGGCGAGCAGTACTTC. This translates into CASSPRGGRGGEQYF.

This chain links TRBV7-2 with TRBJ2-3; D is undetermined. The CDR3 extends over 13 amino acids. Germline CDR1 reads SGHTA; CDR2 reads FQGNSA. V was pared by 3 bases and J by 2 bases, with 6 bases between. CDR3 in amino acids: CASSLTITDTQYF. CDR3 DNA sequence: TGTGCCAGCAGCTTGACAATCACAGATACGCAGTATTTT.

CDR3 protein: CASSPGDRGLYSGANVLTF. CDR3 coding DNA: TGTGCCAGCAGCCCGGGCGACAGGGGTCTTTACTCTGGGGCCAACGTCCTGACTTTC. The rearrangement uses TRBV7-9 and TRBJ2-6; 8 positions agree with TRBD1. Unmatched junction bases numbered 12, after V lost 5 bases and J lost 0 bases. Looked up from germline, CDR1 is SEHNR and CDR2 is FQNEAQ (reference sequence). This CDR3 comprises 19 residues.

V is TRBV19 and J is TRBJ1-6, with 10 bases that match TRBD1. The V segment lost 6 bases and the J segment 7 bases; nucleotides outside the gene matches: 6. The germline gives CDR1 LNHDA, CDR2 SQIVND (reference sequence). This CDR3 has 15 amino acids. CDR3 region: CASRSDRGANSPLHF. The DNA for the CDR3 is TGTGCCAGTAGATCGGACAGGGGGGCCAATTCACCCCTCCACTTT.

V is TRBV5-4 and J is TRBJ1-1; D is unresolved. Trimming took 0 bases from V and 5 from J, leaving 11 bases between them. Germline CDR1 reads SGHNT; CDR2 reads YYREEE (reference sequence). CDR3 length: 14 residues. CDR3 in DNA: TGTGCCAGCAGCTTGGTATCTGCAACAACTGAAGCTTTCTTT. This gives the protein CASSLVSATTEAFF. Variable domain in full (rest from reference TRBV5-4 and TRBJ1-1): ETGVTQSPTHLIKTRGQQVTLRCSSQSGHNTVSWYQQALGQGPQFIFQYYREEENGRGNFPPRFSGLQFPNYSSELNVNALELDDSALYLCASSLVSATTEAFFGQGTRLTVV.

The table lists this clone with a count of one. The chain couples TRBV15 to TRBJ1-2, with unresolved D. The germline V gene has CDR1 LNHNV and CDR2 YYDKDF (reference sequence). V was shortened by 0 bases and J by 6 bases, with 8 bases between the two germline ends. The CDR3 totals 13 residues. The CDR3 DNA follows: TGTGCCACCAGCAGAGAAGGCTTTGATGGCTACACCTTC. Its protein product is CATSREGFDGYTF.

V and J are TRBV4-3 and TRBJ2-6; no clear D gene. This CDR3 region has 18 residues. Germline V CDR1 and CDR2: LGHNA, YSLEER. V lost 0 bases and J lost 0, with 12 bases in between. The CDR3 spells CASSQDLADDSGANVLTF. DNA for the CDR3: TGCGCCAGCAGCCAAGATTTGGCCGACGACTCTGGGGCCAACGTCCTGACTTTC.

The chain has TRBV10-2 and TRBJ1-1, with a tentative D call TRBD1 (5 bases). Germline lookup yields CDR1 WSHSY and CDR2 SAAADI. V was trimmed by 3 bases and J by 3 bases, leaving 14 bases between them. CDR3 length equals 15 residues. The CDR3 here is CASSDSGERDTEAFF. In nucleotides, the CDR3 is TGCGCCAGCAGTGATTCGGGGGAAAGGGACACTGAAGCTTTCTTT.

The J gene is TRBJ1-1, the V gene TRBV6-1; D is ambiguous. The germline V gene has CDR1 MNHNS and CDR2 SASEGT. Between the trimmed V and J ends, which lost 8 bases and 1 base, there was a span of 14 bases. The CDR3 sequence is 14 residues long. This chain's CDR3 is CASREYVGNTEAFF. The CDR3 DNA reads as TGTGCCAGCCGAGAATACGTCGGGAACACTGAAGCTTTCTTT.

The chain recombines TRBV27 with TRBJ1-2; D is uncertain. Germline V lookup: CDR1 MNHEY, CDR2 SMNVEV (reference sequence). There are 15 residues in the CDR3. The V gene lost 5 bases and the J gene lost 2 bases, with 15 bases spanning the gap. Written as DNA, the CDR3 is TGTGCCAGCAGTCACGACTTAGGAGGGAACTATGGCTACACCTTC. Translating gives CASSHDLGGNYGYTF.

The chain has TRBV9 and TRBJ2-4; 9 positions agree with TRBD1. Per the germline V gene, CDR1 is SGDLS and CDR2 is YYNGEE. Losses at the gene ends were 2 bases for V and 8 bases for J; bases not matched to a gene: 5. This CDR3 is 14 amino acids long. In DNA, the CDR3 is TGTGCCAGCAGCGTTACAGGGGGCGAGGACATTCAGTACTTC. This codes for CASSVTGGEDIQYF.

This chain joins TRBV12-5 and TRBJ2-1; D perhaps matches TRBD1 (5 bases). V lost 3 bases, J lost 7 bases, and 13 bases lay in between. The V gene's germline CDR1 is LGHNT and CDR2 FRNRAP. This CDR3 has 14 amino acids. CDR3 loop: CASGFQTVVNEQFF. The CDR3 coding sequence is TGTGCTAGTGGTTTTCAGACAGTTGTGAATGAGCAGTTCTTC.

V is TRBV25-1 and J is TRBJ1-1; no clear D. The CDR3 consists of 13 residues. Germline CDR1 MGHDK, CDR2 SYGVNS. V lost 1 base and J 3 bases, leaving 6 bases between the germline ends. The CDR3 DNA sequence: TGTGCCAGCAGTGAATTAGGTTACACTGAAGCTTTCTTT. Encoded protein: CASSELGYTEAFF.

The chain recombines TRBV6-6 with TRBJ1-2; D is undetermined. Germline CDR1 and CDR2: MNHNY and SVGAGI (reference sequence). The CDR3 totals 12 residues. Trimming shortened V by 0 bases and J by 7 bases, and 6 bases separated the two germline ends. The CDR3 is CASSYSTGGYTF. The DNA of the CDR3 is TGTGCCAGCAGTTACTCTACCGGTGGCTACACCTTC.